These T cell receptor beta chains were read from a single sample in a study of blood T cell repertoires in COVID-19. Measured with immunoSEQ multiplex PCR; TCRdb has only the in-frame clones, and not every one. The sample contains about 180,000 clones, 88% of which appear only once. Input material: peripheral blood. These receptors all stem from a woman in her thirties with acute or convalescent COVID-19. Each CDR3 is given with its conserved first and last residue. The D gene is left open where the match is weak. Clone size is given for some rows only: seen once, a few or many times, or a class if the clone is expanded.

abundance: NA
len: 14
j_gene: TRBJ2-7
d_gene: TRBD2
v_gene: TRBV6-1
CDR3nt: TGTGCCAGCAGTGAAAATAGCGGGGGGTACGAGCAGTACTTC
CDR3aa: CASSENSGGYEQYF

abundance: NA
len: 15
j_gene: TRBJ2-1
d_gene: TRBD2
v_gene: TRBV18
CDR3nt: TGTGCCAGCTCACCACCCCGAGCGGGAGACAATGAGCAGTTCTTC
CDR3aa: CASSPPRAGDNEQFF

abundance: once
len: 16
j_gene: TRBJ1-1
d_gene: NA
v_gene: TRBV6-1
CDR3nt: TGTGCCAGCAGTGAATTTCAGAGACGGACTAACACTGAAGCTTTCTTT
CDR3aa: CASSEFQRRTNTEAFF

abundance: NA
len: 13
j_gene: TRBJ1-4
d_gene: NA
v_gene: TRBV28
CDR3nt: TGTGCCAGCAGAAGACAGCGAGATGAAAAACTGTTTTTT
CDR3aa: CASRRQRDEKLFF

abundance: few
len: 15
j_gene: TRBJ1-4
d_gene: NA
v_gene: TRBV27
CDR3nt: TGTGCCAGCAGTTTATTGGGAGCAACTAATGAAAAACTGTTTTTT
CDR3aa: CASSLLGATNEKLFF

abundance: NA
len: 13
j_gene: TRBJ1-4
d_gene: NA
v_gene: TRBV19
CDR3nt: TGTGCCAGTAGATTAGATAATAATGAAAAACTGTTTTTT
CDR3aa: CASRLDNNEKLFF

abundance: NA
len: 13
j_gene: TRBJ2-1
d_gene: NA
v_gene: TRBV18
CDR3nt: TGTGCCAGCTCGACAGTGAAATACAATGAGCAGTTCTTC
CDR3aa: CASSTVKYNEQFF

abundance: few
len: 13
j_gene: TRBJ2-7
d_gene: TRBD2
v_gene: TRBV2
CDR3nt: TGTGCCAGTCGGACTAGCGCCTCCCGCGAGCAGTACTTC
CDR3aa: CASRTSASREQYF

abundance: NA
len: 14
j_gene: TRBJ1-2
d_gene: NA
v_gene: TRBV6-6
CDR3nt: TGTGCCAGCAGGGGGCTGAGTACTAACTATGGCTACACCTTC
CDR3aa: CASRGLSTNYGYTF

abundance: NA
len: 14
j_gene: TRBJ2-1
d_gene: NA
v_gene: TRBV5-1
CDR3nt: TGCGCCAGCAGCCAAACCGGGGGAAGATATGAGCAGTTCTTC
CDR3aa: CASSQTGGRYEQFF

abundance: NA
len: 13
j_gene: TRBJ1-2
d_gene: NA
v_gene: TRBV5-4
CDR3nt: TGTGCCAGCAGCTGGGACTCGGCCTATGGCTACACCTTC
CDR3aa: CASSWDSAYGYTF

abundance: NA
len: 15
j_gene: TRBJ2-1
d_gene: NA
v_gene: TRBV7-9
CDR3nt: TGTGCCAGCAGCTTGATTGGCGGGTTATACAATGAGCAGTTCTTC
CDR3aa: CASSLIGGLYNEQFF

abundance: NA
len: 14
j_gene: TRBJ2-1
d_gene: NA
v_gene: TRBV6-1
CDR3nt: TGTGCCAGCAGTGAGGGCTGGACAAACAATGAGCAGTTCTTC
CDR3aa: CASSEGWTNNEQFF

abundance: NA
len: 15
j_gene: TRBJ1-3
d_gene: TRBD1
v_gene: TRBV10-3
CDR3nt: TGTGCCATCAGTGAGTCGACAGGGACTGGAAACACCATATATTTT
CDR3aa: CAISESTGTGNTIYF

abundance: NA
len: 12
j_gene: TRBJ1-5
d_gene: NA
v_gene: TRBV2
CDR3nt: TGTGCCAGCAAAGGAGGCGGTCAGCCCCAGCATTTT
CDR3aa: CASKGGGQPQHF

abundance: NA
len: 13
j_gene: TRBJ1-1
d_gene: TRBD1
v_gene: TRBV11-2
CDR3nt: TGTGCCAGCAGCCCGGACAGGACCCAAGAAGCTTTCTTT
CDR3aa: CASSPDRTQEAFF

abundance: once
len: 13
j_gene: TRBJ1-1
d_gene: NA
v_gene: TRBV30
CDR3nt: TGTGCCTGGAGTGTACAGATGAACACTGAAGCTTTCTTT
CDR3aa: CAWSVQMNTEAFF

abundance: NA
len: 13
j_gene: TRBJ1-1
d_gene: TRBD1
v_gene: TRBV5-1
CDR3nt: TGCGCCAGCAGCTTGGTGGGACAGGGTGAAGCTTTCTTT
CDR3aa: CASSLVGQGEAFF

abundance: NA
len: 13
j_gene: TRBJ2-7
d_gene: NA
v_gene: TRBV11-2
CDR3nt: TGTGCCAGCAGTTTTGGGGGCCGGGACGAGCAGTACTTC
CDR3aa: CASSFGGRDEQYF

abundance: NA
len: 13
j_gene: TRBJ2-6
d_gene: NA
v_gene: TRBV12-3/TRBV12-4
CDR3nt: TGTGCCAGCACCATCTCTGGGGCCAACGTCCTGACTTTC
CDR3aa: CASTISGANVLTF

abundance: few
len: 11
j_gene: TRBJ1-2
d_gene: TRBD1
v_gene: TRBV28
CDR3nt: TGTGCCACGGACAGGGACAATGGCTACACCTTC
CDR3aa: CATDRDNGYTF

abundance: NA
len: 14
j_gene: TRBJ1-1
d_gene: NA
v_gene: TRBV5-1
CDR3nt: TGCGCCAGCAGCGCCGGACTGCTGAACACTGAAGCTTTCTTT
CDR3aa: CASSAGLLNTEAFF

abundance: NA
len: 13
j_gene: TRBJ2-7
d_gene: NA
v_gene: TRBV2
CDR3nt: TGTGCCAGCAGAAACAGGCTCACCTACGAGCAGTACTTC
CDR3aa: CASRNRLTYEQYF

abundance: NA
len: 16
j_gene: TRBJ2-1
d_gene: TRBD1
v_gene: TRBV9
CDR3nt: TGTGCCAGCAGCGCTCGTGGGACAGGGTTTTACAATGAGCAGTTCTTC
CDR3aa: CASSARGTGFYNEQFF

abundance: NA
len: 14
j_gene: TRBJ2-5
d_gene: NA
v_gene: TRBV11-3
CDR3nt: TGTGCCAGCAGCTTTAGAGGGCCACAAGAGACCCAGTACTTC
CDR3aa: CASSFRGPQETQYF

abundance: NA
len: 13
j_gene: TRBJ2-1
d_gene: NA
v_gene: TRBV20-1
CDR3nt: TGCAGTGCTAGTAGGGGCTCCTACAATGAGCAGTTCTTC
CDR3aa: CSASRGSYNEQFF

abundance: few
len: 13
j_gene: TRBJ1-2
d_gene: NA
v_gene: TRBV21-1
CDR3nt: TGTGCCAGCAGGATAGACAGGGCCTATGGCTACACCTTC
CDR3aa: CASRIDRAYGYTF

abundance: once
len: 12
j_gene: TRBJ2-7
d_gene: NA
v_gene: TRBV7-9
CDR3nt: TGTGCCAGCAGCTTGCAGGGGGGCGAGCAGTACTTC
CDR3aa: CASSLQGGEQYF

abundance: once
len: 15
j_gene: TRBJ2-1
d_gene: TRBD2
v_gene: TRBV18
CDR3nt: TGTGCCAGCTCAAACCTAGCGGGAGGGAACAATGAGCAGTTCTTC
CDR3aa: CASSNLAGGNNEQFF

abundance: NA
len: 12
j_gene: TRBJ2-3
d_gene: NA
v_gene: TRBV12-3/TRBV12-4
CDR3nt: TGTGCCAGCAGTTTCTACACAGATACGCAGTATTTT
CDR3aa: CASSFYTDTQYF

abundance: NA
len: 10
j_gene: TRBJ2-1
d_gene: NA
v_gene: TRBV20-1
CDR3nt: TGCAGTGCTAGAATGACTTCACAGTTCTTC
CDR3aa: CSARMTSQFF

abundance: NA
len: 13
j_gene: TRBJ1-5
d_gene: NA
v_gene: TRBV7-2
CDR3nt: TGTGCCAGCAGCTTTATCCCTGAATCGGCCCAGCATTTT
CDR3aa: CASSFIPESAQHF

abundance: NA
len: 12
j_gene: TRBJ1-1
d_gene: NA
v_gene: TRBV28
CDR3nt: TGTGCCCTGCGGGGGTCGGCCTCTCGTGCTTTCTTT
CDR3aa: CALRGSASRAFF

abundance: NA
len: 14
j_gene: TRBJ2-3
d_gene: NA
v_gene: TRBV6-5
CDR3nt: TGTGCCAGCAGTCTAACCCCAGCGGTGGATACGCAGTATTTT
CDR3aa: CASSLTPAVDTQYF

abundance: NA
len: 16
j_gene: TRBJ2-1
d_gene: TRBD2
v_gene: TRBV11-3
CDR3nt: TGTGCCAGCAGCTCCTGGACTAGCGGGAGGGTAGATGAGCAGTTCTTC
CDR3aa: CASSSWTSGRVDEQFF

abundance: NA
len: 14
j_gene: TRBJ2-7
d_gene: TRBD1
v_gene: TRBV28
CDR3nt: TGTGCCAGCAGTCTGGGACAGGGTTTGGACGAGCAGTACTTC
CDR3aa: CASSLGQGLDEQYF

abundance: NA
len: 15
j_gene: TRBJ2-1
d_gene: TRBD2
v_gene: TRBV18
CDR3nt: TGTGCCAGCTCACCTCTAGCGGGAGTTTTTAATGAGCAGTTCTTC
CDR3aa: CASSPLAGVFNEQFF

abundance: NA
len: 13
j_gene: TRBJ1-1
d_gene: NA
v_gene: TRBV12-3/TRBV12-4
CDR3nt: TGTGCCAGCTTGACAGAAATGAACACTGAAGCTTTCTTT
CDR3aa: CASLTEMNTEAFF

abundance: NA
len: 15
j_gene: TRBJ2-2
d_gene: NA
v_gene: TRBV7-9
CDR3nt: TGTGCCAGCAGCCGGGACACCTTAGCGTCCGGGGAGCTGTTTTTT
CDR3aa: CASSRDTLASGELFF

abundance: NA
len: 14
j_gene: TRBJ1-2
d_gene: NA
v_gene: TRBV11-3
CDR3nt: TGTGCCAGCAGCTCTTACGGAAGAGCGGGTGGCTACACCTTC
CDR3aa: CASSSYGRAGGYTF

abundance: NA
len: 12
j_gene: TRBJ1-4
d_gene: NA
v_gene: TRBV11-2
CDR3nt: TGTGCCAGCAGCTTGTCAAATGAAAAACTGTTTTTT
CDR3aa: CASSLSNEKLFF